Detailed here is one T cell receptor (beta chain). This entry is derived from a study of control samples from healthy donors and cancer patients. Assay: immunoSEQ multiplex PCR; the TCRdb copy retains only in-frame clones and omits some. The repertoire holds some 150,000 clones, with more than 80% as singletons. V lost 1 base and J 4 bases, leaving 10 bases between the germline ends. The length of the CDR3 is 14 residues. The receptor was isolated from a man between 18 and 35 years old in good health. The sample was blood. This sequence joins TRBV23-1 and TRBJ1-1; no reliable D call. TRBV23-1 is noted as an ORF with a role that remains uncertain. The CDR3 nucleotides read TGCGCCAGCAGTCAATTCTTATGGGGCACTGAAGCTTTCTTT. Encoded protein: CASSQFLWGTEAFF.